These T cell receptor beta chains were read from a single sample in a study of blood T cell repertoires in COVID-19. Generated by immunoSEQ multiplex PCR, the TCRdb table keeps only in-frame clones and is missing some. This sample has about 330,000 clones, with 92% found just once. The sequenced sample consisted of PBMCs or T cells enriched from blood (not recorded which). These receptors were collected from a woman aged 25 to 39 who had recovered from COVID-19. Both conserved end residues are part of each CDR3. A D gene is named only where the DNA matches it firmly. Clone size, where shown, is once, few, many, or a class for clones that have expanded.

j_call v_call clone_size cdr3_length d_call cdr3_aa cdr3_nt
TRBJ2-3 TRBV19 - 14 TRBD2 CASKPSGGADTQYF TGTGCCAGTAAGCCTAGCGGGGGGGCAGATACGCAGTATTTT
TRBJ2-1 TRBV5-6 once 16 TRBD2 CASSLGGGSSYNEQFF TGTGCCAGCAGCTTGGGCGGGGGGTCCTCCTACAATGAGCAGTTCTTC
TRBJ2-5 TRBV28 - 15 TRBD2 CASSLGLAGEETQYF TGTGCCAGCAGCCTGGGACTAGCGGGGGAAGAGACCCAGTACTTC
TRBJ2-7 TRBV3-1/TRBV3-2 - 12 - CASSEPGHEQYF TGTGCCAGCAGCGAACCAGGGCACGAGCAGTACTTC
TRBJ2-3 TRBV5-1 - 13 - CASSPQEGDTQYF TGCGCCAGCAGCCCCCAGGAGGGGGATACGCAGTATTTT
TRBJ1-5 TRBV6-5 - 14 TRBD1 CASRYEGASQPQHF TGTGCCAGCAGATACGAGGGGGCTAGCCAGCCCCAGCATTTT
TRBJ1-4 TRBV21-1 - 19 - CASTPRGAPSGGINEKLFF TGTGCCAGCACACCCCGAGGGGCCCCGTCAGGGGGCATTAATGAAAAACTGTTTTTT
TRBJ2-7 TRBV23-1 - 17 - CASSSPGTHAKSYEQYF TGCGCCAGCAGCTCGCCCGGGACACACGCAAAGTCCTACGAGCAGTACTTC
TRBJ2-7 TRBV19 few 15 TRBD1 CASSTVGQATYEQYF TGTGCCAGTAGTACAGTGGGACAGGCAACCTACGAGCAGTACTTC
TRBJ1-3 TRBV11-3 - 16 - CASSLGFGSSGNTIYF TGTGCCAGCAGCTTAGGCTTTGGGAGCTCTGGAAACACCATATATTTT
TRBJ2-3 TRBV21-1 - 16 - CASSGPTSPNADTQYF TGTGCCAGCAGCGGGCCGACTAGCCCAAACGCAGATACGCAGTATTTT
TRBJ1-1 TRBV7-9 - 14 - CASIIQGVNTEAFF TGTGCCAGCATCATACAGGGCGTGAACACTGAAGCTTTCTTT
TRBJ1-3 TRBV27 - 15 - CASSFRHRAGNTIYF TGTGCCAGCAGTTTCCGGCACAGGGCTGGAAACACCATATATTTT
TRBJ1-6 TRBV7-2 - 14 - CASSFSSYNSPLHF TGTGCCAGCAGCTTCTCGAGTTACAATTCACCCCTCCACTTT
TRBJ2-3 TRBV3-1/TRBV3-2 - 17 TRBD2 CASSHSGLAASTDTQYF TGTGCCAGCAGCCACTCGGGACTAGCGGCAAGCACAGATACGCAGTATTTT
TRBJ2-7 TRBV28 once 14 - CASNLRGLFAEQYF TGTGCCAGCAATCTCAGGGGTTTGTTCGCCGAGCAGTACTTC
TRBJ2-7 TRBV7-9 - 14 - CASSRLLGGDEQYF TGTGCCAGCAGCCGACTCCTTGGGGGCGACGAGCAGTACTTC
TRBJ2-4 TRBV3-1/TRBV3-2 once 18 TRBD1 CASSWGQSNPLAKNIQYF TGTGCCAGCAGCTGGGGACAGAGCAACCCCCTAGCCAAAAACATTCAGTACTTC
TRBJ2-5 TRBV19 - 13 TRBD2 CASRTSGRETQYF TGTGCCAGTCGGACTAGCGGGAGAGAGACCCAGTACTTC
TRBJ2-5 TRBV18 once 15 TRBD2 CASSPQRGPGETQYF TGTGCCAGCTCACCACAGCGGGGGCCGGGAGAGACCCAGTACTTC
TRBJ2-5 TRBV7-2 - 13 - CASSRSGKETQYF TGTGCCAGCAGTAGATCGGGGAAAGAGACCCAGTACTTC
TRBJ1-1 TRBV20-1 - 11 - CSAPGQLEAFF TGCAGTGCCCCTGGACAGCTCGAAGCTTTCTTT
TRBJ1-4 TRBV6-5 - 15 TRBD1 CASSRGDRSNEKLFF TGTGCCAGCAGTCGCGGGGACAGATCTAATGAAAAACTGTTTTTT
TRBJ1-1 TRBV4-2 - 16 - CASSRVTDSKANQAFF TGTGCCAGCAGCCGAGTAACGGACAGCAAAGCAAACCAAGCTTTCTTT
TRBJ1-5 TRBV12-3/TRBV12-4 - 12 - CASSTQSKPQHF TGTGCCAGCAGTACCCAAAGCAAGCCCCAGCATTTT
TRBJ2-2 TRBV7-8 - 15 - CASSPNLRVTGELFF TGTGCCAGCAGCCCAAATCTCCGGGTTACCGGGGAGCTGTTTTTT
TRBJ2-3 TRBV18 - 13 - CASSPDRADTQYF TGTGCCAGCTCACCCGATAGAGCAGATACGCAGTATTTT
TRBJ1-2 TRBV30 - 11 - CAWGLAKGYTF TGTGCCTGGGGCCTAGCAAAGGGCTACACCTTC
TRBJ1-1 TRBV27 - 13 TRBD1 CASSSRDRVEAFF TGTGCCAGCAGTTCCCGGGACAGGGTCGAAGCTTTCTTT
TRBJ2-7 TRBV5-1 - 16 TRBD2 CASSLGGLAGGYEQYF TGCGCCAGCAGCTTAGGCGGACTAGCGGGGGGATACGAGCAGTACTTC
TRBJ2-7 TRBV3-1/TRBV3-2 once 13 TRBD1 CASRGQGPYEQYF TGTGCCAGCAGGGGACAGGGACCCTACGAGCAGTACTTC
TRBJ1-5 TRBV19 - 15 - CASKEGLGSNQPQHF TGTGCCTCAAAGGAGGGACTGGGGAGCAATCAGCCCCAGCATTTT
TRBJ2-7 TRBV28 - 11 - CASSGGVGQYF TGTGCCAGCAGTGGAGGGGTCGGGCAGTACTTC
TRBJ2-1 TRBV5-8 once 11 - CASSRQSWQFF TGTGCCAGCAGCCGACAGAGCTGGCAGTTCTTC
TRBJ2-2 TRBV7-8 - 12 - CASSLMRGELFF TGTGCCAGCAGCTTAATGCGGGGGGAGCTGTTTTTT
TRBJ2-7 TRBV6-5 - 14 TRBD1 CASSLPGQANEQYF TGTGCCAGCAGTCTCCCGGGACAGGCGAACGAGCAGTACTTC
TRBJ2-4 TRBV19 few 15 - CASSTPTGYKNIQYF TGTGCCAGTAGTACCCCAACCGGGTACAAAAACATTCAGTACTTC
TRBJ2-3 TRBV19 - 20 TRBD2 CASSVRGLASVIGSENTQYF TGTGCCAGTAGTGTAAGAGGACTAGCGTCTGTCATTGGTTCGGAGAATACGCAGTATTTT
TRBJ2-1 TRBV4-3 - 15 - CASSQGAGSYNEQFF TGCGCCAGCAGCCAAGGGGCGGGCTCCTACAATGAGCAGTTCTTC
TRBJ2-7 TRBV5-1 - 14 TRBD1 CASSPGDRSYEQYF TGCGCCAGCAGCCCTGGGGACAGATCCTACGAGCAGTACTTC
TRBJ2-7 TRBV11-3 - 17 - CASSSTRWAGLLGEQYF TGTGCCAGCAGCTCCACGAGATGGGCGGGGCTGCTCGGGGAGCAGTACTTC
TRBJ1-6 TRBV6-5 once 15 TRBD1 CASILKQGANSPLHF TGTGCCAGCATTCTAAAACAGGGGGCTAATTCACCCCTCCACTTT
TRBJ1-5 TRBV19 once 18 TRBD1 CASSRGTGQGLKNQPQHF TGTGCCAGTAGTCGTGGTACGGGACAGGGACTCAAAAATCAGCCCCAGCATTTT
TRBJ2-5 TRBV27 - 15 TRBD2 CASGPRLAGVETQYF TGTGCCAGCGGCCCCCGATTAGCGGGAGTGGAGACCCAGTACTTC
TRBJ1-6 TRBV9 few 15 TRBD1 CASSSRGTGNSPLHF TGTGCCAGCAGTTCCCGGGGGACAGGGAATTCACCCCTCCACTTT
TRBJ2-4 TRBV28 - 15 TRBD2 CASSTSGLAKNIQYF TGTGCCAGCTCTACTAGCGGGCTAGCCAAAAACATTCAGTACTTC
TRBJ1-4 TRBV18 - 15 - CASSPGGRGHEKLFF TGTGCCAGCTCACCGGGCGGCCGAGGGCACGAAAAACTGTTTTTT
TRBJ2-1 TRBV5-5 - 15 - CASSFARTDYNEQFF TGTGCCAGCAGCTTCGCCCGGACAGACTACAATGAGCAGTTCTTC
TRBJ2-7 TRBV3-1/TRBV3-2 - 16 TRBD2 CASSETRTSGNYEQYF TGTGCCAGCAGCGAGACGAGGACTAGCGGAAACTACGAGCAGTACTTC
TRBJ2-2 TRBV19 - 16 TRBD2 CASSIAGLGVTGELFF TGTGCCAGTAGTATAGCGGGACTAGGGGTTACCGGGGAGCTGTTTTTT
TRBJ2-7 TRBV6-6 - 13 TRBD2 CASSFGGREEQYF TGTGCCAGCAGTTTCGGCGGGAGGGAGGAGCAGTACTTC